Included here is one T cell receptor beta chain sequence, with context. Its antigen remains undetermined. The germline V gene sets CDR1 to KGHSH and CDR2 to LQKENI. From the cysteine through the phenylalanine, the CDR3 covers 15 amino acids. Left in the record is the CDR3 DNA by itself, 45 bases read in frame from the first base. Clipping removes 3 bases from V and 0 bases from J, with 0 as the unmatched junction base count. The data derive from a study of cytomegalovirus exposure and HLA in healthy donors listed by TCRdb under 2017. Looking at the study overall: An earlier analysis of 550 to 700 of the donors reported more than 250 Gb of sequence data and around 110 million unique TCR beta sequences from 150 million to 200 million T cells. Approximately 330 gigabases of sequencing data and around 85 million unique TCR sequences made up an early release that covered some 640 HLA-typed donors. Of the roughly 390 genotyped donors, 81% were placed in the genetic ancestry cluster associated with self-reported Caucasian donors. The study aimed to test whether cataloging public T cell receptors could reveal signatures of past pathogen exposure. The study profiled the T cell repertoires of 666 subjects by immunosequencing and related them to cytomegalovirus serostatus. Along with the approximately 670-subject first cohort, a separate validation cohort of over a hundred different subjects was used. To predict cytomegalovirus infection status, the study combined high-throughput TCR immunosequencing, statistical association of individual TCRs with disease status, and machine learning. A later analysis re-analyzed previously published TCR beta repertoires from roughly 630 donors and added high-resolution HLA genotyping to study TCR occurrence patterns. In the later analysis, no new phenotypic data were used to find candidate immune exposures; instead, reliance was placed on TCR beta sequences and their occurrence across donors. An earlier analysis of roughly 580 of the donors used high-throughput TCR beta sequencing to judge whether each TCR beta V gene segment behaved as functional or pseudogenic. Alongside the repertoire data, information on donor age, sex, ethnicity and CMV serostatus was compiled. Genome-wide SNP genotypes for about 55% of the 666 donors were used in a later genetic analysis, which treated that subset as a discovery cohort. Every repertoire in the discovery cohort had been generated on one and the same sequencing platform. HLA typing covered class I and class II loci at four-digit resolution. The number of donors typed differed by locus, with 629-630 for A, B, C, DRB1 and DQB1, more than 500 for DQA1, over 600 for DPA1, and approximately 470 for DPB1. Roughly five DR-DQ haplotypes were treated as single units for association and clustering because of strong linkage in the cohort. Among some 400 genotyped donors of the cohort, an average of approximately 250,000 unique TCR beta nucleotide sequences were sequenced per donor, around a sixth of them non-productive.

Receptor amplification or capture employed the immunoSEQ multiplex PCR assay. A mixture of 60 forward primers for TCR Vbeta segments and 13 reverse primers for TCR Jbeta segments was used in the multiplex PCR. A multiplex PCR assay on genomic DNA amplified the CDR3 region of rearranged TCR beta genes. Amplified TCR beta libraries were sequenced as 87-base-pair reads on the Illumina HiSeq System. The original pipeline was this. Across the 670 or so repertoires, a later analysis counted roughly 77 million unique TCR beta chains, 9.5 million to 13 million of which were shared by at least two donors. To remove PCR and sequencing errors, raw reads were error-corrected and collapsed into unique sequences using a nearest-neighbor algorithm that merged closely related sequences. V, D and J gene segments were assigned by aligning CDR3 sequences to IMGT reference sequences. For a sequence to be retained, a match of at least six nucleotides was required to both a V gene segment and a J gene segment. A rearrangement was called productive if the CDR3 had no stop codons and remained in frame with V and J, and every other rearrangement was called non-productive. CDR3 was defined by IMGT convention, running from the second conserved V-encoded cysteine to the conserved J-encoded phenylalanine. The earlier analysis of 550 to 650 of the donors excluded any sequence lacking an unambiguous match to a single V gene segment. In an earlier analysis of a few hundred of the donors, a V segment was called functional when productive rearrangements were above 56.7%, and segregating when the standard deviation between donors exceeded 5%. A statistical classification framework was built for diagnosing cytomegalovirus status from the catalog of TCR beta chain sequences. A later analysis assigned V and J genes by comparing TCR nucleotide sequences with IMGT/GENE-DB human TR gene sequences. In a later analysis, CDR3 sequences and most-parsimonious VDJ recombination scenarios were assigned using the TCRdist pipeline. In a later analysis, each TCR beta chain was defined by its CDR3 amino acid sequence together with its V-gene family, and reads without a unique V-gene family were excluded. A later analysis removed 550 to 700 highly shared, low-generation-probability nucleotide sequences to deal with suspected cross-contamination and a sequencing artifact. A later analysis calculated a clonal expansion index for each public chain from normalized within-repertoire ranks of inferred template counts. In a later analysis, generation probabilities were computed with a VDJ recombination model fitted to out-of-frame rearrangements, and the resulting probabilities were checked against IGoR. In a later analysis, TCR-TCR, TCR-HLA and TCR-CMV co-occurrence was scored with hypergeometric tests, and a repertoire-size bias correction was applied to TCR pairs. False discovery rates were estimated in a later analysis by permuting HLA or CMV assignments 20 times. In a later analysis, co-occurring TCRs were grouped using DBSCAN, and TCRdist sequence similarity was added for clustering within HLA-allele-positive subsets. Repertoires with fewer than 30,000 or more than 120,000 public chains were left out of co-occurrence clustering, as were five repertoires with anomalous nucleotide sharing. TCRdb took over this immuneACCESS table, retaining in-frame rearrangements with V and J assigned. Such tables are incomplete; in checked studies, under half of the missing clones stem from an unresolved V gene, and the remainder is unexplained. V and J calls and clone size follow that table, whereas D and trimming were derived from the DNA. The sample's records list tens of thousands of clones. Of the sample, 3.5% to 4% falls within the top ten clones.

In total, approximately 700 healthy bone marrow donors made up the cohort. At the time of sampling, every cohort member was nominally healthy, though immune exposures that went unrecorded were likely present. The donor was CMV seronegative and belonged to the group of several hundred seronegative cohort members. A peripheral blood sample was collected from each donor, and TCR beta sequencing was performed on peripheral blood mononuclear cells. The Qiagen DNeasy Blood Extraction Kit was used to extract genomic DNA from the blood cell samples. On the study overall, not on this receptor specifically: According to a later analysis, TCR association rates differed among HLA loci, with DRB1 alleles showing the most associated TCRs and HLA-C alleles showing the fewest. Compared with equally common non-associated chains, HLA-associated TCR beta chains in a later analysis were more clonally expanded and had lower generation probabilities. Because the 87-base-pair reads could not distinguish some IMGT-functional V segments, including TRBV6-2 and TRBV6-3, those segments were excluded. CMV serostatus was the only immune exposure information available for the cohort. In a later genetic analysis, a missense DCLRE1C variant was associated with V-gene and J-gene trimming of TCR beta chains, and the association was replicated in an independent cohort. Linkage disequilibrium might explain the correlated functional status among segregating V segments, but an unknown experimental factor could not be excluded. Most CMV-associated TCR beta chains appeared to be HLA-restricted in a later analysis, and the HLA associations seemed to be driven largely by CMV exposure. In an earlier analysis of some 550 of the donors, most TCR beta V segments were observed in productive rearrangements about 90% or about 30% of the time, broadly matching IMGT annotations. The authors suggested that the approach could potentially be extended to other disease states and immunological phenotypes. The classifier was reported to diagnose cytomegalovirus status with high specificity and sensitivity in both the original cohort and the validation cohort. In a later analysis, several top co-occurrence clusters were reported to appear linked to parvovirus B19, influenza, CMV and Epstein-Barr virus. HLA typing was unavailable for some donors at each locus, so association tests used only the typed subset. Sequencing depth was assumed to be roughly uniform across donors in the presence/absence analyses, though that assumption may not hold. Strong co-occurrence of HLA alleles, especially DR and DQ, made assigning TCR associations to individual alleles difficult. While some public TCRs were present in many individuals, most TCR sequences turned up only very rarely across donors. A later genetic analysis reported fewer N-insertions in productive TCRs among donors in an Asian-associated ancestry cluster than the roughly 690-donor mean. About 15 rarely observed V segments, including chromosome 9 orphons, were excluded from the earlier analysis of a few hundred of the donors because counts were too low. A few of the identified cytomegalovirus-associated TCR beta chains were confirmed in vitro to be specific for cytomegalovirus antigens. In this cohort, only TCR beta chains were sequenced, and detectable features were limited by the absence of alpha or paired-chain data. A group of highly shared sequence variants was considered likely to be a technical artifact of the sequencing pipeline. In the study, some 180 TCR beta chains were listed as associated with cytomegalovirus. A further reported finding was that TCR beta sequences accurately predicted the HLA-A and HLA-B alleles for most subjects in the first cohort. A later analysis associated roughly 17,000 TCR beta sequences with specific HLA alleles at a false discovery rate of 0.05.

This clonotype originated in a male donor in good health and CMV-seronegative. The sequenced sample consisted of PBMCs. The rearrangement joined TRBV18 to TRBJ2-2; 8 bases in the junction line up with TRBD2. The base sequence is TGTGCCAGCTCACCTAGCGGGACGAACACCGGGGAGCTGTTTTTT. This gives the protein CASSPSGTNTGELFF.